These 3 T cell receptor beta chains share one sample of origin, sequenced in a study of T cells in Graves' hyperthyroidism and ophthalmopathy. RNA transcripts were the template for amplifying TCR beta CDR3 regions. HTBI primers were used for first-round RT-PCR of the TCR CDR3. TCRdb reanalysed the multiplex PCR reads using MiXCR and keeps one entry per CDR3 protein. This sample has hundreds of thousands of distinct CDR3 sequences, with roughly 16% found just once. The sequencing input was blood. The source of these receptors is a woman aged 40-49 years with Graves' ophthalmopathy.

In its sample, this clonotype was seen many times. CDR3 sequence: CASSSATSGSGEQYF. CDR3 nucleotide sequence: TGTGCCAGCAGCTCCGCGACTAGCGGGAGCGGTGAGCAGTACTTC. The chain links TRBV11-2 to TRBJ2-7; the match to TRBD2 covers 12 bases. The CDR3 runs 15 residues. The V gene's germline CDR1 is SGHAT and CDR2 FQNNGV. V gave up 4 bases and J gave up 7 bases; unmatched junction bases: 8.

A few counts support this clonotype. The genes are TRBV7-9 and TRBJ2-2; 8 bases are a match to TRBD1. Germline lookup yields CDR1 SEHNR and CDR2 FQNEAQ (reference sequence). Germline trimming cut 1 base from V and 4 bases from J; bases unmatched to any gene: 5. The CDR3 is 16 amino acids. The CDR3 nucleotides are TGTGCCAGCAGCTTAGGCTGGGACAGGCCCACCGGGGAGCTGTTTTTT. As protein: CASSLGWDRPTGELFF.

This clonotype was seen more than once but under ten times. J is TRBJ1-1 and V is TRBV13; maybe TRBD1 (6 bases). V lost 4 bases to trimming and J lost 6 bases, with 9 bases between them. Germline V lookup: CDR1 PRHDT, CDR2 FYEKMQ (reference sequence). The CDR3 is 12 amino acids. CDR3 sequence reads: CASSYTGSEAFF. DNA of the CDR3: TGTGCCAGCAGCTACACAGGGTCTGAAGCTTTCTTT.